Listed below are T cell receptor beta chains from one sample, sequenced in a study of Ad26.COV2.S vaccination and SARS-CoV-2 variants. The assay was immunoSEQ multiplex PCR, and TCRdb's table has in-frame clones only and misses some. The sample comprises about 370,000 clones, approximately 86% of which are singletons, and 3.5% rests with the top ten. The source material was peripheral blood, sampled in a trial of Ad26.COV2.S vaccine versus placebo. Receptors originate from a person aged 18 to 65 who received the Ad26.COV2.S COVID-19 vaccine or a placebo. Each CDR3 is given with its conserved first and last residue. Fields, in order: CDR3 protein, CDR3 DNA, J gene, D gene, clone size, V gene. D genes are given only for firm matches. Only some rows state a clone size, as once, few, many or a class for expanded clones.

CDR3: CASSKGQGASGELFF
DNA: TGCGCCAGCAGCAAAGGACAGGGGGCCTCCGGGGAGCTGTTTTTT
J: TRBJ2-2
D: TRBD1
size: -
V: TRBV4-1

CDR3: CASNNPGRTNYGYTF
DNA: TGTGCCAGCAACAATCCGGGACGCACGAACTATGGCTACACCTTC
J: TRBJ1-2
D: -
size: -
V: TRBV5-6

CDR3: CASSRAGTFSDGANVLTF
DNA: TGTGCCAGTAGTAGAGCCGGGACTTTCAGTGACGGGGCCAACGTCCTGACTTTC
J: TRBJ2-6
D: -
size: -
V: TRBV19

CDR3: CASSRLAGGQETQYF
DNA: TGTGCCAGCAGCCGACTAGCGGGGGGACAAGAGACCCAGTACTTC
J: TRBJ2-5
D: TRBD2
size: once
V: TRBV5-4

CDR3: CASSLDTSSYEQYF
DNA: TGTGCCAGCAGCTTAGACACGAGCTCCTACGAGCAGTACTTC
J: TRBJ2-7
D: -
size: few
V: TRBV7-9

CDR3: CASSPPAGEKNTGELFF
DNA: TGTGCCAGCAGTCCCCCCGCAGGCGAAAAGAACACCGGGGAGCTGTTTTTT
J: TRBJ2-2
D: -
size: -
V: TRBV27

CDR3: CASRAQRTQYF
DNA: TGTGCCAGCCGGGCCCAGAGGACCCAGTACTTC
J: TRBJ2-5
D: -
size: -
V: TRBV25-1

CDR3: CASSGLAGGPHEQFF
DNA: TGTGCCAGCAGCGGACTAGCGGGGGGGCCCCATGAGCAGTTCTTC
J: TRBJ2-1
D: TRBD2
size: once
V: TRBV3-1/TRBV3-2

CDR3: CASSQDSFNQPQHF
DNA: TGCGCCAGCAGCCAGGACAGCTTCAATCAGCCCCAGCATTTT
J: TRBJ1-5
D: -
size: -
V: TRBV4-1

CDR3: CASSGGGPTDTQYF
DNA: TGTGCCAGCAGTGGCGGGGGGCCCACAGATACGCAGTATTTT
J: TRBJ2-3
D: TRBD2
size: -
V: TRBV5-6

CDR3: CASSLGLAGTIRADTQYF
DNA: TGCGCCAGCAGCTTGGGGCTAGCGGGGACGATCCGAGCAGATACGCAGTATTTT
J: TRBJ2-3
D: TRBD2
size: -
V: TRBV5-1

CDR3: CASSLWAGAGNTIYF
DNA: TGTGCCAGCAGTTTATGGGCAGGGGCTGGAAACACCATATATTTT
J: TRBJ1-3
D: -
size: -
V: TRBV27

CDR3: CASGRDRTDEQFF
DNA: TGCGCCAGCGGAAGGGACAGAACGGATGAGCAGTTCTTC
J: TRBJ2-1
D: TRBD1
size: -
V: TRBV5-1

CDR3: CASSLGPSRADTQYF
DNA: TGTGCCAGCAGCTTAGGGCCCTCCAGGGCAGATACGCAGTATTTT
J: TRBJ2-3
D: -
size: -
V: TRBV11-1

CDR3: CASRGPEGRNYGYTF
DNA: TGTGCCAGCAGGGGGCCTGAGGGACGAAACTATGGCTACACCTTC
J: TRBJ1-2
D: -
size: -
V: TRBV7-2

CDR3: CASSPRPGGTEAFF
DNA: TGTGCCAGCTCACCACGTCCAGGGGGTACTGAAGCTTTCTTT
J: TRBJ1-1
D: TRBD1
size: -
V: TRBV18

CDR3: CAISEPSGAQETQYF
DNA: TGTGCCATCAGTGAGCCCAGCGGGGCCCAAGAGACCCAGTACTTC
J: TRBJ2-5
D: TRBD2
size: -
V: TRBV10-3

CDR3: CASTESGRNTIYF
DNA: TGCGCCAGCACCGAATCAGGGAGAAACACCATATATTTT
J: TRBJ1-3
D: -
size: -
V: TRBV10-2

CDR3: CASSQPTGTSSYNSPLHF
DNA: TGTGCCAGCAGCCAACCGACAGGGACAAGCTCCTATAATTCACCCCTCCACTTT
J: TRBJ1-6
D: TRBD1
size: once
V: TRBV3-1/TRBV3-2

CDR3: CATSDRQGNLDAQYF
DNA: TGTGCCACCAGTGATCGACAGGGAAACCTGGATGCGCAGTATTTT
J: TRBJ2-3
D: TRBD1
size: -
V: TRBV24-1

CDR3: CASSDRGLAGSNEQFF
DNA: TGCGCCAGCAGTGATCGGGGACTAGCGGGGTCCAATGAGCAGTTCTTC
J: TRBJ2-1
D: TRBD2
size: -
V: TRBV10-1

CDR3: CASSLERGGVQYF
DNA: TGCGCCAGCAGCTTGGAACGGGGAGGTGTGCAGTACTTC
J: TRBJ2-7
D: -
size: -
V: TRBV5-1

CDR3: CASSGLQGNEQFF
DNA: TGTGCCAGCAGCGGACTACAGGGAAATGAGCAGTTCTTC
J: TRBJ2-1
D: -
size: -
V: TRBV7-6

CDR3: CSVEGQGLEAFF
DNA: TGCAGCGTTGAGGGGCAGGGGCTTGAAGCTTTCTTT
J: TRBJ1-1
D: -
size: -
V: TRBV29-1

CDR3: CASSLDTTRSENYGYTF
DNA: TGTGCCAGCAGCTTAGACACTACTAGGTCGGAGAACTATGGCTACACCTTC
J: TRBJ1-2
D: -
size: -
V: TRBV7-2

CDR3: CASSQGFPGGEDTGELFF
DNA: TGCGCCAGCAGCCAAGGATTTCCAGGGGGTGAGGACACCGGGGAGCTGTTTTTT
J: TRBJ2-2
D: TRBD1
size: -
V: TRBV4-3

CDR3: CASSYWENTGELFF
DNA: TGCGCCAGCAGCTATTGGGAGAACACCGGGGAGCTGTTTTTT
J: TRBJ2-2
D: -
size: -
V: TRBV5-1

CDR3: CASSQISPGQGGSPLHF
DNA: TGCGCCAGCAGCCAAATATCGCCGGGACAGGGAGGCTCACCCCTCCACTTT
J: TRBJ1-6
D: TRBD1
size: once
V: TRBV4-1

CDR3: CASSIDPYEQYF
DNA: TGTGCCAGTAGTATAGATCCCTACGAGCAGTACTTC
J: TRBJ2-7
D: -
size: -
V: TRBV19

CDR3: CASSLERIDYGYTF
DNA: TGTGCCAGCAGCTTAGAGAGGATTGACTATGGCTACACCTTC
J: TRBJ1-2
D: -
size: -
V: TRBV11-2

CDR3: CASSPRPNNEQFF
DNA: TGCGCCAGCAGCCCCAGACCGAACAATGAGCAGTTCTTC
J: TRBJ2-1
D: -
size: -
V: TRBV5-1

CDR3: CASSLSVFYTEAFF
DNA: TGTGCCAGCAGTTTATCTGTTTTTTACACTGAAGCTTTCTTT
J: TRBJ1-1
D: -
size: -
V: TRBV28

CDR3: CASSFRLRTDLTLYGYTF
DNA: TGTGCCAGCAGCTTCAGGCTACGGACAGATTTGACCCTCTATGGCTACACCTTC
J: TRBJ1-2
D: -
size: many
V: TRBV5-4

CDR3: CASRLATDSGNTIYF
DNA: TGTGCCAGCAGGCTTGCTACGGACTCTGGAAACACCATATATTTT
J: TRBJ1-3
D: -
size: once
V: TRBV2

CDR3: CASSQDTGGRGVIGGYTF
DNA: TGTGCCAGCAGCCAAGATACCGGGGGCCGGGGAGTTATTGGTGGCTACACCTTC
J: TRBJ1-2
D: -
size: -
V: TRBV3-1/TRBV3-2

CDR3: CASSVTENTEAFF
DNA: TGTGCCAGTAGTGTAACCGAGAACACTGAAGCTTTCTTT
J: TRBJ1-1
D: -
size: -
V: TRBV19

CDR3: CASSPMSLQTSGGTVEQFF
DNA: TGTGCCAGTAGTCCAATGTCCCTCCAGACTAGCGGGGGGACGGTTGAGCAGTTCTTC
J: TRBJ2-1
D: TRBD2
size: -
V: TRBV19

CDR3: CASMVKSYNSPLHF
DNA: TGTGCCAGCATGGTTAAGTCCTATAATTCACCCCTCCACTTT
J: TRBJ1-6
D: -
size: -
V: TRBV2

CDR3: CASSQDSDRATEAFF
DNA: TGTGCCAGCAGCCAAGATAGTGACAGGGCAACTGAAGCTTTCTTT
J: TRBJ1-1
D: TRBD1
size: -
V: TRBV3-1/TRBV3-2

CDR3: CASSEAGSGGPNTGELFF
DNA: TGTGCCAGCAGTGAAGCGGGGAGCGGGGGCCCGAACACCGGGGAGCTGTTTTTT
J: TRBJ2-2
D: TRBD2
size: -
V: TRBV2